This TCR beta chain appears in the sequencing data of a study of a mutant IDH1 vaccine in newly diagnosed glioma. Time point indicated: week 11, during vaccination. Doses consisted of 300 ug of mutant IDH1 20-mer peptide each, paired with topical imiquimod. Donors had new WHO grade 3 or 4 IDH1-mutant, ATRX-lost astrocytomas. Germline V gene sequence: CDR1 SGHRS, CDR2 YFSETQ. There are 17 residues in the CDR3. Trimming removed 4 bases at V and 6 bases at J, with 26 bases between. This table comes from immunoSEQ multiplex PCR, and its TCRdb copy is limited to in-frame clones, with some not included. This table holds tens of thousands of clones, roughly two thirds found once. On this clone itself: Its antigen is undetermined.

The sequence came from a man aged 18 to 30 with glioma. Some clones in this sample may be carry-over from other donors' samples. The chain is built from TRBV5-1 and TRBJ2-7; D is possibly TRBD1 (6 bases). The sequencing here drew on peripheral blood mononuclear cells (PBMCs), taken from a glioma patient whose treatment included an IDH1 peptide vaccine. The CDR3, as DNA: TGCGCCAGCAGCGTGGACCAGGGGTCTGGGGGAAGGAGCGAGCAGTACTTC. Its protein product is CASSVDQGSGGRSEQYF.